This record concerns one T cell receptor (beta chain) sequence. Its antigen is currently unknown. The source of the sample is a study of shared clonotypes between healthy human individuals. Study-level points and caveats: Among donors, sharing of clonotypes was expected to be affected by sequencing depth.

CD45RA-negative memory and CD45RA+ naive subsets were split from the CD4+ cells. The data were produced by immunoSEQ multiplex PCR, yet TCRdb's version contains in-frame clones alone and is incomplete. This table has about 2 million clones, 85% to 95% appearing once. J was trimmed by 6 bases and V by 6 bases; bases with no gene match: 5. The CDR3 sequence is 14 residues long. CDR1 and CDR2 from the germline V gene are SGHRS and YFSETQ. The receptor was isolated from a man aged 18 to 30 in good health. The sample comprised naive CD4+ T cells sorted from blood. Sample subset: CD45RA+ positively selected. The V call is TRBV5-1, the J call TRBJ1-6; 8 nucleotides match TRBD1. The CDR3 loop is CASNPGGFNSPLHF. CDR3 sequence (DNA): TGCGCCAGCAACCCAGGGGGCTTTAATTCACCCCTCCACTTT.